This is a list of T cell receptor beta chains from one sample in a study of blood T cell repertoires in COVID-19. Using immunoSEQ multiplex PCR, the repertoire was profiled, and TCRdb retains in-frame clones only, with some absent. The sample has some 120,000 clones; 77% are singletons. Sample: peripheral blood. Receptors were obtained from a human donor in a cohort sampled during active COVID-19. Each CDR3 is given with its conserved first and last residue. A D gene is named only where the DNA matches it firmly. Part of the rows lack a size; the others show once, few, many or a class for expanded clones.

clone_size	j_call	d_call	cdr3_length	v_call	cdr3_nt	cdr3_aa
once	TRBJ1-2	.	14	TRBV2	TGTGCCAGCAGGGCCATAGGGAGTAACTATGGCTACACCTTC	CASRAIGSNYGYTF
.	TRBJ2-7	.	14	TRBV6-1	TGTGCCAGCAGTGAAGGGAGGCCGACCTACGAGCAGTACTTC	CASSEGRPTYEQYF
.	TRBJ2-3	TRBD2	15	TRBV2	TGTGCCAGCAGTGGGACTAGCGGGGGGACAGATACGCAGTATTTT	CASSGTSGGTDTQYF
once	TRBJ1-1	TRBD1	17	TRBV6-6	TGTGCCAGCAGTCCGCGGACAGGGGGCACCTCGAACACTGAAGCTTTCTTT	CASSPRTGGTSNTEAFF
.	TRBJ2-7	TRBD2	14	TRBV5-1	TGCGCCAGCAGCCCGGGGGGGTCGTCCTACGAGCAGTACTTC	CASSPGGSSYEQYF
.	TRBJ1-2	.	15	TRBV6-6	TGTGCCAGCACCCACGGTAGCCGAACCACTGGTGGCTACACCTTC	CASTHGSRTTGGYTF
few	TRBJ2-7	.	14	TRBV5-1	TGCGCCAGCAGCTTGAGTCAGGGGCCTAGCGAGCAGTACTTC	CASSLSQGPSEQYF
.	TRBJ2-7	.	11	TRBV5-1	TGCGCCAGCAGCTTAGACAGTCAGCAGTACTTC	CASSLDSQQYF
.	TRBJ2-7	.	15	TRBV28	TGTGCCAGCAGCCCTCTACTAGGCAGCTCCTACGAGCAGTACTTC	CASSPLLGSSYEQYF
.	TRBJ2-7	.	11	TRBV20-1	TGCAGTGCTCCCGCTCTCGGGGAGCAGTACTTC	CSAPALGEQYF
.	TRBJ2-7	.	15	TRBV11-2	TGTGCCAGCAGCGCCCCGTTAAGGGGCTCCTACGAGCAGTACTTC	CASSAPLRGSYEQYF
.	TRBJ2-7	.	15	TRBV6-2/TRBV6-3	TGTGCCAGCAGTTACACCCGGGACACCCCCTACGAGCAGTACTTC	CASSYTRDTPYEQYF
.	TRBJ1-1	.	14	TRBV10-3	TGTGCCATCTGCCTTGGGGCAGGGAACACTGAAGCTTTCTTT	CAICLGAGNTEAFF
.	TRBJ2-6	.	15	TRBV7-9	TGTGCCAGCTCCCTGACAGTCTCTGGGGCCAACGTCCTGACTTTC	CASSLTVSGANVLTF
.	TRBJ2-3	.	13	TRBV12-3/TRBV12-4	TGTGCCAGCACCATGGCAGGGGCAAATACGCAGTATTTT	CASTMAGANTQYF
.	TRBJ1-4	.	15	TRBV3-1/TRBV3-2	TGTGCCAGCAGGCCCACAGGGAGGGCTAATGAAAAACTGTTTTTT	CASRPTGRANEKLFF
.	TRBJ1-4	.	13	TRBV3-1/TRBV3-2	TGTGCCAGCAGCCAAGGTATTAATGAAAAACTGTTTTTT	CASSQGINEKLFF
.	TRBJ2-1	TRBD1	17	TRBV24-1	TGTGCCGCTCCCTGGGGTCGGACAGGGCCCTTCTACAATGAGCAGTTCTTC	CAAPWGRTGPFYNEQFF
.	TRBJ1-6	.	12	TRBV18	TGTGCCAGCTCGCATGGCAGTTCACCCCTCCACTTT	CASSHGSSPLHF
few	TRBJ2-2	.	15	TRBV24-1	TGTGCCACCGAGGGATGGCGGGAGAACACCGGGGAGCTGTTTTTT	CATEGWRENTGELFF
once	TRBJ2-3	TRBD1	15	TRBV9	TGTGCCAGCAGCGTAGACAGGGGGGCTACAGATACGCAGTATTTT	CASSVDRGATDTQYF
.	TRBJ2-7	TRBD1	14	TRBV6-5	TGTGCCAGCAGATCCGGGACAGCTTCCTACGAGCAGTACTTC	CASRSGTASYEQYF